This TCR beta chain derives from a study of spatial heterogeneity in lung cancer. Study observations and caveats: In tumor T cells, estimated coverage reached roughly 6.8% for alpha chains and around 13% for beta chains. One measure, the expanded intratumoral alpha and beta TCR count, tracked tumor mutation counts.

TCRdb redid the calling of the 5' RACE reads with MiXCR, one entry per CDR3 protein. The sample lists about 3,100 distinct CDR3 sequences, around 13% seen once, with roughly 8.7% in the top ten. This CDR3 is built from 17 residues. Germline V gene lookup returns CDR1 SGHNT and CDR2 YENEEA. V lost 0 bases to trimming and J lost 1 base, with 15 bases between them. Time point reported: sample taken at primary tumor resection. Patients with untreated early-stage non-small cell lung cancer, numbering 72, were the donors. This clonotype was counted ten times or more. Its antigen is unknown. This specimen consisted of lung tumor tissue, obtained at surgery. The chain combines TRBV11-3 with TRBJ1-1, with D possibly TRBD1 on 5 matching bases. The receptor was derived from a male donor with early-stage non-small cell lung cancer. The CDR3 loop reads CASSLEGPGTGNTEAFF. In DNA form, the CDR3 reads TGTGCCAGCAGCTTAGAGGGGCCAGGGACTGGGAACACTGAAGCTTTCTTT. The whole variable domain, filled in from reference TRBV11-3 and TRBJ1-1, reads EAGVVQSPRYKIIEKKQPVAFWCNPISGHNTLYWYLQNLGQGPELLIRYENEEAVDDSQLPKDRFSAERLKGVDSTLKIQPAELGDSAVYLCASSLEGPGTGNTEAFFGQGTRLTVV.